The 13 T cell receptor beta chains reported below all come from one sample, sequenced in a study of identical twins. TCRdb fed the 5' RACE reads into MiXCR, producing one record per CDR3 protein. The table lists 270,000 or so distinct CDR3 sequences, approximately 8.6% of them singletons. These sequences were also reported in another study, on yellow fever vaccine responses in identical twins.

The specimen was CD8+ T cells sorted from blood. Every receptor here comes from a young woman in good health.

The chain has TRBV5-5 and TRBJ2-7; 9 bases map to TRBD1. Germline lookup yields CDR1 SGHKS and CDR2 YYEKEE (reference sequence). CDR3 length: 15 residues. V trimming: 4 bases; J trimming: 3 bases; junction bases outside the gene matches: 8. In DNA, the CDR3 is TGTGCCAGCAGCCTTGACAGGGGGTCCATCTACGAGCAGTACTTC. It translates to CASSLDRGSIYEQYF.

This sequence joins TRBV6-5 and TRBJ1-1; perhaps TRBD1 as D (6 bases). The germline CDR1 and CDR2 sequences are MNHEY and SVGAGI. The length of the CDR3 is 15 residues. The germline V and J ends were trimmed by 2 bases and 4 bases, with 14 bases remaining between them. The CDR3 DNA follows: TGTGCCAGCAGTTACGGAGGGGGAAGAAGCACTGAAGCTTTCTTT. Translating it yields CASSYGGGRSTEAFF.

This clonotype was seen a few times. V usage is TRBV6-1 and J usage is TRBJ2-3; 7 positions agree with TRBD2. The V gene's germline CDR1 is MNHNS and CDR2 SASEGT. The trim removed 7 bases at V and 4 bases at J, leaving 11 bases unmatched. This CDR3 has 15 amino acids. CDR3 loop: CASNNGRVVADTQYF. As DNA, the CDR3 is TGTGCCAGCAATAATGGGAGGGTTGTCGCAGATACGCAGTATTTT.

This chain uses TRBV29-1 with TRBJ2-1; D is unclear. Germline CDR1 SQVTM, CDR2 ANQGSEA. CDR3 size: 18 residues. The germline V and J ends were trimmed by 4 bases and 1 base, with 23 bases remaining between them. CDR3 sequence: CSVVALSDPVGSYNEQFF. For the CDR3, the DNA is TGCAGCGTTGTGGCGCTTTCGGACCCTGTGGGGTCCTACAATGAGCAGTTCTTC.

The sample holds a few counts of this clonotype. V usage is TRBV20-1 and J usage is TRBJ2-7, with 9 nucleotides matching TRBD1. Trimming cost V 1 base and J 2 bases; bases outside gene matches: 12. This CDR3 region has 17 residues. Germline lookup yields CDR1 DFQATT and CDR2 SNEGSKA (reference sequence). CDR3 sequence reads: CSARGFVGDRATYEQYF. CDR3 nucleotide sequence: TGCAGTGCTAGAGGTTTTGTAGGGGACAGGGCGACCTACGAGCAGTACTTC.

This clonotype came up many times. The rearrangement uses TRBV24-1 and TRBJ2-1; either TRBD1 or TRBD2 may fit D (5 bases each). CDR3 length: 15 amino acids. V lost 9 bases, J lost 2 bases, and 16 bases lay in between. Germline-derived CDR1 and CDR2 are KGHDR and SFDVKD. CDR3 region: CATGDRGAPYNEQFF. Here the CDR3 DNA reads TGTGCCACCGGAGACAGAGGGGCCCCCTACAATGAGCAGTTCTTC.

The sample holds a few counts of this clonotype. V and J are TRBV12-3 or TRBV12-4 and TRBJ2-1; D might be TRBD1 (7 bases). Trimming shortened V by 8 bases and J by 9 bases, and 17 bases separated the two germline ends. This CDR3 is built from 13 residues. CDR3 DNA: TGTGCCAGCGGAGGGACAGTTATCGGTGAGCAGTTCTTC. Encoded protein: CASGGTVIGEQFF.

The genes are TRBV5-1 and TRBJ2-7; TRBD1 might be the D (5 bases). Trimming stripped 0 bases from V and 6 bases from J, with 13 bases between. CDR1 and CDR2 (germline): SGHRS, YFSETQ. The CDR3 is 14 amino acids. CDR3 region: CASSLVLGDSEQYF. CDR3 DNA: TGCGCCAGCAGCTTGGTCTTAGGGGATAGCGAGCAGTACTTC.

Only a few counts were recorded for this clonotype. The chain couples TRBV20-1 to TRBJ2-3; perhaps TRBD2 as D (5 bases). The CDR3 is made up of 17 amino acids. CDR1 and CDR2 (germline): DFQATT, SNEGSKA (reference sequence). The V gene lost 6 bases and the J gene lost 0 bases, with 22 bases spanning the gap. CDR3 sequence reads: CSASAMDLPASTDTQYF. CDR3 DNA sequence: TGCAGTGCGTCAGCTATGGACTTGCCAGCTAGCACAGATACGCAGTATTTT.

This clonotype was found many times. The V gene is TRBV27, the J gene TRBJ2-5, with TRBD2 matching over 8 bases. With V trimmed by 6 bases and J by 2 bases, 8 bases remained unmatched. In germline, CDR1 is MNHEY, CDR2 SMNVEV (reference sequence). The CDR3 covers 15 residues. In DNA form, the CDR3 reads TGTGCCAGCAGATTAGCGGGGCCTTATCAAGAGACCCAGTACTTC. Amino acid sequence: CASRLAGPYQETQYF.

The V call is TRBV7-9, the J call TRBJ2-1; TRBD1 matches 8 bases. With V trimmed by 5 bases and J by 7 bases, 13 bases remained unmatched. The CDR3 is made up of 16 amino acids. Germline CDR1 reads SEHNR; CDR2 reads FQNEAQ (reference sequence). CDR3: CASSNRQGTAHNEQFF. In nucleotides, the CDR3 is TGTGCCAGCAGCAATAGACAGGGGACAGCTCATAATGAGCAGTTCTTC.

The chain couples TRBV25-1 to TRBJ1-6; TRBD1 might be the D (5 bases). The CDR3 covers 14 residues. Trimming removed 8 bases from V and 5 bases from J, with 13 bases in between. Germline CDR1 MGHDK, CDR2 SYGVNS. The CDR3 is CASARGADNSPLHF. DNA of the CDR3: TGTGCCAGCGCCAGAGGGGCGGATAATTCACCCCTCCACTTT.

Many counts were recorded for this clonotype. The chain links TRBV3-1 to TRBJ2-1; 9 positions agree with TRBD2. This CDR3 spans 15 amino acids. Germline V gene sequence: CDR1 LGHDT, CDR2 YNNKEL (reference sequence). With 4 bases clipped from V and 4 bases from J, the junction kept 5 bases outside the gene matches. CDR3 amino acids: CASSPGLALYNEQFF. As DNA, the CDR3 is TGTGCCAGCAGCCCGGGACTAGCCCTTTACAATGAGCAGTTCTTC.